This T cell receptor beta chain originates from a study of human T cells and chemical hapten exposure. Study-wide context: Researchers reported sensitizing an approximately 2 cm by approximately 2 cm upper inner arm skin site with 2% DPC. Notes on the study in general: The formation of large CDR3 similarity clusters by expanded TCRs significantly exceeded that of controls.

The time point: patch test 1, 2 weeks after DPC sensitization. The treatment denotes: therapeutic diphenylcyclopropenone sensitization with weekly scalp DPC. The total RNA was obtained from whole blood that was not fractionated. At least ten counts were recorded for this clonotype. Its antigen remains unknown. The V end was cut by 5 bases, the J end by 0 bases, with 10 bases between. The germline gives CDR1 SNHLY, CDR2 FYNNEI. The CDR3 sequence is 14 residues long. Authors' data handling: Per sample, the median was 95,638 TCRs, with values from roughly 23,000 to 640,000. Using its own MiXCR run on the RACE reads, TCRdb lists one record per CDR3 protein. TCRdb, not the authors, supplied the V and J calls. Here the sample spans tens of thousands of distinct CDR3 sequences, about 9.3% being singletons.

The sample here was whole blood, taken in connection with sensitization to the hapten diphenylcyclopropenone (DPC). V usage is TRBV2 and J usage is TRBJ1-1; perhaps TRBD1 as D (5 bases). This receptor was obtained from a woman aged 40 to 50 with alopecia areata. Some clones in this sample may be carry-over from other donors' samples. The CDR3 DNA follows: TGTGCCAGCAGTACGAGGGGAATGAACACTGAAGCTTTCTTT. Translated: CASSTRGMNTEAFF.